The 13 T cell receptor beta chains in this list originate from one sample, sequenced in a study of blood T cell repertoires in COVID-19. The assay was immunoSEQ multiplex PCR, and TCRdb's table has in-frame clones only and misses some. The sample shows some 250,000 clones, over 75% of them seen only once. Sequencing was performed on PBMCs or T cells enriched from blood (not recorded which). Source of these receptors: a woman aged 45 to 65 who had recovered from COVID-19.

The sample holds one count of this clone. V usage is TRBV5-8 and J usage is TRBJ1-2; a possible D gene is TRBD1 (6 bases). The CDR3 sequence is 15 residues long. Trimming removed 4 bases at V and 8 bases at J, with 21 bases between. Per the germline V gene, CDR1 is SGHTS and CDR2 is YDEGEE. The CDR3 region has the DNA TGTGCCAGCAGCCATGAAACAGGGAGCCCTTACGGCTACACCTTC. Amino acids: CASSHETGSPYGYTF.

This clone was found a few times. DNA for the CDR3: TGTGCCAGCAGTGTTCGGTCTAGTATCGCAGATACGCAGTATTTT. Protein product: CASSVRSSIADTQYF. The rearrangement links TRBV2 to TRBJ2-3; D remains ambiguous. The CDR3 runs 15 residues. Trimming left V 4 bases short and J 4 bases short, with 15 bases between. The germline CDR1 and CDR2 sequences are SNHLY and FYNNEI.

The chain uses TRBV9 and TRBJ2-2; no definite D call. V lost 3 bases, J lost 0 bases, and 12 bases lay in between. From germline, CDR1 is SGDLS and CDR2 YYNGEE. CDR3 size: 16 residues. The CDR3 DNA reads TGTGCCAGCAGCGCCTCTTGGTCAGCGAACACCGGGGAGCTGTTTTTT. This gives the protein CASSASWSANTGELFF.

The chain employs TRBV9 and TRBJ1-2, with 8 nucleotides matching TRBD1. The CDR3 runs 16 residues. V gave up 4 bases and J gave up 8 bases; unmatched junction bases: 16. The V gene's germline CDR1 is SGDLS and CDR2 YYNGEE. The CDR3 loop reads CASSSQLGQDHAGYTF. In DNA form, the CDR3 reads TGTGCCAGCAGCTCCCAGTTGGGACAGGACCATGCGGGCTACACCTTC. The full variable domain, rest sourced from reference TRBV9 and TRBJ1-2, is DSGVTQTPKHLITATGQRVTLRCSPRSGDLSVYWYQQSLDQGLQFLIQYYNGEERAKGNILERFSAQQFPDLHSELNLSSLELGDSALYFCASSSQLGQDHAGYTFGSGTRLTVV.

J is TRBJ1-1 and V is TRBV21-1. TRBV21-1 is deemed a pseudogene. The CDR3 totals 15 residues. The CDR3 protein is CASSKGGWGDTEAFF. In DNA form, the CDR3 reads TGTGCCAGCAGCAAAGGAGGGTGGGGGGACACTGAAGCTTTCTTT.

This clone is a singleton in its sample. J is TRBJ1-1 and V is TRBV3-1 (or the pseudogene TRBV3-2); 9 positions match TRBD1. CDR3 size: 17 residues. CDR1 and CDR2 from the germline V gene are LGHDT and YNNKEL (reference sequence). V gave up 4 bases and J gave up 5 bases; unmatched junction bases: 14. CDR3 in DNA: TGTGCCAGCAGCCCCTACTTAGTGGGGACAGGGCTGACTGAAGCTTTCTTT. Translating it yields CASSPYLVGTGLTEAFF.

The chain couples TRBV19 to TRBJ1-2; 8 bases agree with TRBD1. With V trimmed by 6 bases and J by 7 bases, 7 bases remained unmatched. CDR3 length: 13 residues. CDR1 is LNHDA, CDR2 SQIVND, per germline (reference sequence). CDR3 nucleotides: TGTGCCAGTAGCTACGGACAGGGAGGTGGCTACACCTTC. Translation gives CASSYGQGGGYTF.

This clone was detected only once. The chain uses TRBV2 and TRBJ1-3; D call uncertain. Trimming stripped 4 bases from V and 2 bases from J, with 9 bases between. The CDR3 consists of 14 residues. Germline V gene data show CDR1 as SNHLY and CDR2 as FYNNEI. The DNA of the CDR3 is TGTGCCAGCAGTGTGAGAACAGCTGGAAACACCATATATTTT. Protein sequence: CASSVRTAGNTIYF. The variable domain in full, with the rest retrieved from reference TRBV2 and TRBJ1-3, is EPEVTQTPSHQVTQMGQEVILRCVPISNHLYFYWYRQILGQKVEFLVSFYNNEISEKSEIFDDQFSVERPDGSNFTLKIRSTKLEDSAMYFCASSVRTAGNTIYFGEGSWLTVV.

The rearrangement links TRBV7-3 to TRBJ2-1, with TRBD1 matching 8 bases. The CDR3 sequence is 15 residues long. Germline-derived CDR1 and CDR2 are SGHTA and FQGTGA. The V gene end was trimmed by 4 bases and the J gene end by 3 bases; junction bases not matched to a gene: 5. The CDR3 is CASSSSGTGYNEQFF. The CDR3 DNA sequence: TGTGCCAGCAGCTCCTCCGGGACAGGCTACAATGAGCAGTTCTTC. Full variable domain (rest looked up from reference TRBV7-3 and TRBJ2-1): GAGVSQTPSNKVTEKGKYVELRCDPISGHTALYWYRQSLGQGPEFLIYFQGTGAADDSGLPNDRFFAVRPEGSVSTLKIQRTERGDSAVYLCASSSSGTGYNEQFFGPGTRLTVL.

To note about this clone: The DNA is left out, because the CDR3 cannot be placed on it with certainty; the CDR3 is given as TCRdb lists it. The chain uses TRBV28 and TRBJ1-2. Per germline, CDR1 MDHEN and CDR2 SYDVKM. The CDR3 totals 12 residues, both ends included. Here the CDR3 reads CASSSSNYGYTF.

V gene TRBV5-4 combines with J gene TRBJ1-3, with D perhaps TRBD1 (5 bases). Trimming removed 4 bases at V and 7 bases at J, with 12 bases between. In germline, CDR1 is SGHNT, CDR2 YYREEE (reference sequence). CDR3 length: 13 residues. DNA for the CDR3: TGTGCCAGCAGCACCTCCAGGGCTAACACCATATATTTT. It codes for CASSTSRANTIYF.

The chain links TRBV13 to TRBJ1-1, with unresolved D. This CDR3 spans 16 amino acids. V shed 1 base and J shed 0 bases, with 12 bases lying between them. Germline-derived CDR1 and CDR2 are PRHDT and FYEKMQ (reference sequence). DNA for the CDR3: TGTGCCAGCAGCTTAGTTTCCGAGGGAGTGAACACTGAAGCTTTCTTT. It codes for CASSLVSEGVNTEAFF.

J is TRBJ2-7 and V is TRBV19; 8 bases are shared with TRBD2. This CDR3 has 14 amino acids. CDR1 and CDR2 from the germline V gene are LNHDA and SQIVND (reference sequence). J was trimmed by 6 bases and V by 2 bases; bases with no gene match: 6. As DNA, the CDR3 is TGTGCCAGTAGTATATCCGGGAGGGCCGGCGAGCAGTACTTC. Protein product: CASSISGRAGEQYF.